This TCR beta chain was identified during a study of T cell responses to AZD1222 COVID-19 vaccine. In the study overall: Pooling covered second doses at about 4 or about 12 weeks.

The repertoire was sequenced with immunoSEQ multiplex PCR; TCRdb's copy has only in-frame clones and lacks some. Of 90,000 to 95,000 clones detected, just over 90% appear once; the ten largest clones hold about a fifth. Trimming at V came to 0 bases and at J to 10 bases, leaving 3 bases not matched to a gene. Germline V CDR1 and CDR2: SGHNT, YYREEE (reference sequence). The CDR3 has 14 residues. This receptor was taken from an adult in good health. The input for sequencing was peripheral blood, taken on day 0 of AZD1222 vaccination. V usage is TRBV5-4 and J usage is TRBJ1-6; 8 bases are shared with TRBD1. CDR3 sequence reads: CASSLAGGKSPLHF. CDR3 coding DNA: TGTGCCAGCAGCTTGGCAGGGGGCAAATCACCCCTCCACTTT.